This T cell receptor (beta chain) was sequenced in a study of blood T cell repertoires in COVID-19 (dated by TCRdb to 2018 to 2020). Concerning the study at large: Collaborator samples came from the United States, Italy and Spain and covered acute and convalescent phases of COVID-19. The material from the prospective study consisted of cDNA or gDNA derived from T cells, B-cell-depleted T cells, or PBMCs. Samples were obtained from the ongoing ImmuneRACE study (first 160 participants) and from about 1,300 subjects provided by 6 global collaborators. Nearly every sample came with metadata listing a de-identified subject ID, COVID-19 status, age in years and sex. A freely available public database, intended as a resource for researchers studying the immune response to SARS-CoV-2, is where the repertoires were released. The dataset comprised deeply sampled blood TCRbeta repertoires from subjects exposed to, actively infected with, or recovered from COVID-19. Where available, HLA class I and class II types were obtained from metadata supplied by the sample provider rather than from assay-based typing. The paper as a whole reports these results and caveats: The amount of clinical and demographic metadata varied by source and participant and was provided uncurated.

V was cut back by 2 bases and J by 8 bases, leaving a gap of 18 bases between them. The CDR3 covers 15 residues, taking in both the cysteine and the phenylalanine. CDR3 DNA is the only sequence kept; it has 45 bases, read in frame from the first base. The germline V gene sets CDR1 to LGHNA and CDR2 to YSLEER. Each collaborating institution followed its own protocols to collect whole blood in K2EDTA tubes. For TCRbeta analysis, collaborators shipped samples in one of three forms: frozen whole blood, isolated PBMCs, or DNA extracted from either of those sample types. TCRbeta CDR3 regions were amplified from genomic DNA by means of the immunoSEQ Assay, a bias-controlled multiplex PCR. The paper's data handling went like this. The number of nucleated cells in each sample was estimated from the amplification of reference gene primers within the assay. Sequence reads were collapsed and filtered to measure the absolute abundance of every unique TCRbeta CDR3 rearrangement. For each sample, productive Simpson clonality was calculated as the square root of Simpson's diversity index over productive rearrangements. Entries here come from immuneACCESS through TCRdb and include only in-frame sequences with V and J called. Some clones fail to appear in such tables; in the studies checked, an unresolved V gene covers under half of the shortfall, and the cause of the remainder is unknown. The DNA was the basis for D and trimming; V, J and clone size are from that table. This sample comprises roughly 66,000 clones, around 82% of them detected only once. The ten largest make up 6.6% of the sample.

With respect to this clone: Its antigen remains undetermined. Per-base quality was not reported, and no clone a single base away is much larger than it.

This receptor chain uses TRBV4-3 and TRBJ1-1; the D segment cannot be called with confidence. Sequenced material: peripheral blood. This TCR was sampled from a man in his sixties with acute or convalescent COVID-19. The DNA sequence follows: TGCGCCAGCAGCCAAAACCACCTTTTAAGTCGGGAAGCTTTCTTT. Its protein product is CASSQNHLLSREAFF.